A single sample gave rise to the 18 T cell receptor beta chains below, sequenced in a study of graft-versus-host responses after intestinal transplantation. No antigens are known for them. Method: immunoSEQ multiplex PCR; TCRdb's copy keeps in-frame clones and lacks some. The sample lists about 50,000 clones, around 90% seen once, with almost 2.5% in the top ten. This material consisted of unstimulated CD4+ T cells sorted from spleen or lymph node cells, taken before transplant. The receptor set was obtained from a human donor who was the organ donor for an intestinal transplant.

The J gene is TRBJ2-1, the V gene TRBV6-4, with TRBD2 matching over 10 bases. V lost 1 base to trimming and J lost 8 bases; unmatched junction nucleotides: 5. Per germline, CDR1 MRHNA and CDR2 SNTAGT. The CDR3 extends over 15 amino acids. CDR3 in amino acids: CASSDYSSGRHEQFF. The CDR3 bases are TGTGCCAGCAGTGACTATAGTAGCGGGAGGCATGAGCAGTTCTTC.

The chain recombines TRBV5-5 with TRBJ2-7; weak D call: TRBD1 (6 bases). The CDR3 is made up of 14 amino acids. The germline CDR1 and CDR2 sequences are SGHKS and YYEKEE (reference sequence). Trimming removed 4 bases at V and 3 bases at J, with 14 bases between. The CDR3 bases are TGTGCCAGCAGCCCTTTGGTACAGGGCTACGAGCAGTACTTC. Encoded protein: CASSPLVQGYEQYF. Variable domain in full (rest from reference TRBV5-5 and TRBJ2-7): DAGVTQSPTHLIKTRGQQVTLRCSPISGHKSVSWYQQVLGQGPQFIFQYYEKEERGRGNFPDRFSARQFPNYSSELNVNALLLGDSALYLCASSPLVQGYEQYFGPGTRLTVT.

This chain links TRBV6-6 with TRBJ2-7; 9 bases map to TRBD2. J was trimmed by 4 bases and V by 0 bases; bases with no gene match: 4. The CDR3 is 15 residues long. The germline gives CDR1 MNHNY, CDR2 SVGAGI (reference sequence). The CDR3 sequence is CASSYSTLAGYEQYF. The CDR3 DNA sequence: TGTGCCAGCAGTTACTCGACCCTAGCGGGATACGAGCAGTACTTC.

This chain connects TRBV2 to TRBJ2-4, with 7 positions matching TRBD2. Trimming cost V 6 bases and J 0 bases; bases outside gene matches: 2. Germline V gives CDR1 SNHLY, CDR2 FYNNEI. The CDR3 consists of 14 residues. The CDR3 DNA is TGTGCCAGCAGATTAGCGGGAGCCAAAAACATTCAGTACTTC. Its protein is CASRLAGAKNIQYF.

The rearrangement links TRBV6-1 to TRBJ1-2; TRBD1 might be the D (6 bases). V was pared by 6 bases and J by 1 base, with 9 bases between. The CDR3 contains 13 residues. Germline CDR1 is MNHNS and CDR2 is SASEGT. For the CDR3, the DNA is TGTGCCAGCAGAGGGGGGAATAACTATGGCTACACCTTC. Amino acids: CASRGGNNYGYTF.

This sequence joins TRBV10-3 and TRBJ2-7, with 7 nucleotides matching TRBD2. Per germline, CDR1 ENHRY and CDR2 SYGVKD. V lost 3 bases and J lost 0; bases outside the gene matches: 8. This CDR3 has 16 residues. Written as DNA, the CDR3 is TGTGCCATCAGTGAATGGGCGGGAGATCGCTCCTACGAGCAGTACTTC. Translated: CAISEWAGDRSYEQYF.

The chain joins TRBV5-1 to TRBJ2-2, with TRBD2 matching over 10 bases. Trimming cost V 1 base and J 3 bases; bases outside gene matches: 0. Germline V gene data show CDR1 as SGHRS and CDR2 as YFSETQ. The CDR3 consists of 15 residues. CDR3 bases: TGCGCCAGCAGCTTGCTAGCGGGAGACACCGGGGAGCTGTTTTTT. It yields the protein CASSLLAGDTGELFF.

The genes are TRBV5-8 and TRBJ2-3; 8 bases are a match to TRBD2. J was trimmed by 2 bases and V by 2 bases; bases with no gene match: 1. Per the germline V gene, CDR1 is SGHTS and CDR2 is YDEGEE. The CDR3 is 14 residues long. The CDR3 sequence is CASSLGLATDTQYF. CDR3 DNA sequence: TGTGCCAGCAGCTTAGGACTAGCCACAGATACGCAGTATTTT.

This sequence joins TRBV27 and TRBJ2-7, with D perhaps matching TRBD2 (6 bases). The CDR3 is 13 residues long. Trimming took 4 bases from V and 5 from J, leaving 12 bases between them. Germline CDR1 is MNHEY and CDR2 is SMNVEV (reference sequence). CDR3 nucleotides: TGTGCCAGCAGTTCGCGAGGAGGGCACGAGCAGTACTTC. Its translation: CASSSRGGHEQYF.

The rearrangement links TRBV6-5 to TRBJ2-7; TRBD2 agrees at 10 bases. Germline V gene lookup returns CDR1 MNHEY and CDR2 SVGAGI. CDR3 size: 13 residues. V lost 6 bases and J lost 2; bases outside the gene matches: 1. CDR3 nucleotides: TGTGCCAGCAGAACTAGCGGGACCTACGAGCAGTACTTC. It encodes CASRTSGTYEQYF.

V and J are TRBV7-6 and TRBJ1-1; no firm D call. V shed 5 bases and J shed 0 bases, with 7 bases lying between them. Per the germline V gene, CDR1 is SGHVS and CDR2 is FNYEAQ. This CDR3 has 13 amino acids. CDR3 bases: TGTGCCAGCAGCCCCTTGTTGAACACTGAAGCTTTCTTT. Protein product: CASSPLLNTEAFF.

The chain uses TRBV6-5 and TRBJ2-3; 7 positions agree with TRBD1. This CDR3 is built from 15 residues. The junction had 6 bases not matched to a gene; V was cut back by 2 bases and J by 4 bases. CDR1 MNHEY and CDR2 SVGAGI come from the germline V gene. The CDR3 reads CASSYVGGYPDTQYF. The CDR3 DNA follows: TGTGCCAGCAGTTACGTAGGGGGCTACCCAGATACGCAGTATTTT.

V usage is TRBV16 and J usage is TRBJ2-7, with 7 positions matching TRBD1. J gave up 2 bases and V 3 bases, and 4 bases lay outside the gene matches. The CDR3 spans 14 residues. CDR1 is KGHSY, CDR2 FQNENV, per germline. CDR3 sequence (DNA): TGTGCCAGCAGCCAGGGACAGCGACCCTACGAGCAGTACTTC. It specifies CASSQGQRPYEQYF.

This clone was counted once. This chain connects TRBV9 to TRBJ1-5; weak D call: TRBD1 (5 bases). Germline CDR1 and CDR2: SGDLS and YYNGEE. This CDR3 region has 15 residues. Trimming stripped 2 bases from V and 4 bases from J, with 13 bases between. The DNA of the CDR3 is TGTGCCAGCAGCGTGGGGCAGGAGAGAAATCAGCCCCAGCATTTT. It specifies CASSVGQERNQPQHF.

This chain joins TRBV10-3 and TRBJ2-5; perhaps D is TRBD1 or TRBD2 (6 bases each). The CDR3 totals 16 residues. Germline V gene lookup returns CDR1 ENHRY and CDR2 SYGVKD. V was clipped by 2 bases and J by 9 bases, with 22 bases between them. The CDR3 protein is CAISETPGHGGGAQYF. For the CDR3, the DNA is TGTGCCATCAGTGAGACGCCGGGACACGGCGGAGGGGCCCAGTACTTC.

The chain has TRBV7-6 and TRBJ2-1, with D possibly being TRBD2 (6 bases). The CDR3 spans 15 residues. Germline CDR1 reads SGHVS; CDR2 reads FNYEAQ. Trimming left V 1 base short and J 9 bases short, with 16 bases between. DNA for the CDR3: TGTGCCAGCAGCTTAGGGGTTAGCGGCCCTAGTGAGCAGTTCTTC. Protein sequence: CASSLGVSGPSEQFF.

The chain has TRBV6-6 and TRBJ1-5, with 7 bases aligning to TRBD1. Germline trimming cut 7 bases from V and 3 bases from J; bases unmatched to any gene: 9. The germline V gene has CDR1 MNHNY and CDR2 SVGAGI (reference sequence). This CDR3 spans 15 amino acids. CDR3 DNA: TGTGCCAGCATCGGTAGGACAGGCTCCAATCAGCCCCAGCATTTT. Translation gives CASIGRTGSNQPQHF.

In its sample, this clone was seen once. V usage is TRBV28 and J usage is TRBJ1-5; D unclear. This CDR3 has 15 residues. Looked up from germline, CDR1 is MDHEN and CDR2 is SYDVKM. V lost 1 base, J lost 6 bases, and 13 bases lay in between. The CDR3 DNA reads as TGTGCCAGCAGTTTATTCCAGGCGCGCCTTCAGCCCCAGCATTTT. The encoded protein is CASSLFQARLQPQHF.